This T cell receptor (beta chain) was profiled in a study of response to subunit inactivated influenza vaccine. In TCRdb, the RT-PCR reads were re-called with MiXCR into one record per CDR3 protein. The table lists about 540,000 distinct CDR3 sequences, 11% to 15% of them singletons. Whole-study results and caveats: Few new T cells, the authors suggested, are recruited by each seasonal influenza vaccination.

Germline CDR1 and CDR2: DFQATT and SNEGSKA (reference sequence). The ends were cut back, 3 bases at V and 2 bases at J, with 14 bases in the middle. The CDR3 runs to 14 residues. This clonotype was picked up many times. Its antigen is unidentified. This TCR was sampled from a man over 45 who received an inactivated influenza vaccine. The sequencing here drew on PBMCs from blood, taken 11 to 12 days after vaccination. The chain carries TRBV20-1 and TRBJ2-7; tentatively, D is TRBD1 or TRBD2 (5 bases each). CDR3 sequence: CSASWQGATYEQYF. CDR3 DNA: TGCAGTGCTAGTTGGCAGGGAGCGACCTACGAGCAGTACTTC.